This TCR beta chain was found in a study of OX40 agonist ivuxolimab in advanced cancers. Overall study: Dose-escalation patients had hepatocellular carcinoma, melanoma, renal cell or head and neck cancer. Earlier anti-PD-1, anti-PD-L1 or anti-CTLA-4 therapy was permitted; 30% to 50% had received some. Regarding the study as a whole: More expanded clones were seen, on average, in CD8+ T cells than in CD4+.

This clone has only a few counts. Its antigen remains unidentified. From germline, CDR1 is SGHDT and CDR2 YYEEEE. Trimming pared 1 base from V and 2 bases from J, leaving 2 bases between. The CDR3 spans 12 residues. This table comes from immunoSEQ multiplex PCR, and its TCRdb copy is limited to in-frame clones, with some not included. The table shows 75,000 to 100,000 clones, with about 80% occurring only once. The sequence came from an adult with an advanced solid tumor such as melanoma, head and neck, liver or kidney cancer. Sequencing used CD4+ or CD8+ T cells sorted from blood, obtained in a trial of the OX40 agonist ivuxolimab. This chain connects TRBV5-6 to TRBJ2-3, with D unclear. The CDR3 bases are TGTGCCAGCAGCTTGAACACAGATACGCAGTATTTT. The encoded protein is CASSLNTDTQYF.